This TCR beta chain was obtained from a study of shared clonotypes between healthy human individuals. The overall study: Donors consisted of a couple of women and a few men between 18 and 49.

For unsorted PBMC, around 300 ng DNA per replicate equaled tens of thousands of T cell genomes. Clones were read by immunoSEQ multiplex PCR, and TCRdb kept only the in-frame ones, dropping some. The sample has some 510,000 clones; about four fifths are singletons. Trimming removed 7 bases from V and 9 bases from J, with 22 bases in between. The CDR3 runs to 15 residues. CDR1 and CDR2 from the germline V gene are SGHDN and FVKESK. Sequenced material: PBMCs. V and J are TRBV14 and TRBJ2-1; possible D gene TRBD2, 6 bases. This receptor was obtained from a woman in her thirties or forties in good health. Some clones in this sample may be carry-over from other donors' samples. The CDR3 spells CASNAAGGVRGEQFF. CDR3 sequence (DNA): TGTGCCAGCAACGCCGCTGGCGGGGTGCGGGGTGAGCAGTTCTTC.